The clone carrying this T cell receptor (beta chain) appeared a few times. Its specificity is unknown. This sample is part of a study of blood T cells in healthy people across ages. The overall study: Through template switching, about one barcoded beta molecule was captured per two T cells, as measured in model experiments.

Study-wide results and limits: Whereas aged donors had fewer naive CD4+ cells, long-lived donors had more of them and higher diversity.

Every sample yielded at least 6.5 million isolated PBMCs. A sample-barcoded 5' primer and a J-beta primer mix were used in a second PCR of roughly 7 to 11 cycles. TCRdb called the 5' RACE reads again in MiXCR, with one record for every CDR3 protein. This sample carries 1.5 million to 2 million distinct CDR3 sequences, roughly 52% of them seen once, and the ten largest clones take 2% to 2.5%. Sequenced sample: blood. This sequence was found in a woman aged 40 to 50 in good health.

CDR3 residues: CSVEVAGTAVQETQYF. CDR3 in DNA: TGCAGCGTTGAAGTCGCAGGGACTGCGGTTCAAGAGACCCAGTACTTC. The chain is built from TRBV29-1 and TRBJ2-5, with D maybe TRBD2 (6 bases). The CDR3 spans 16 residues. Germline V gives CDR1 SQVTM, CDR2 ANQGSEA. V shed 1 base and J shed 2 bases, with 17 bases lying between them.